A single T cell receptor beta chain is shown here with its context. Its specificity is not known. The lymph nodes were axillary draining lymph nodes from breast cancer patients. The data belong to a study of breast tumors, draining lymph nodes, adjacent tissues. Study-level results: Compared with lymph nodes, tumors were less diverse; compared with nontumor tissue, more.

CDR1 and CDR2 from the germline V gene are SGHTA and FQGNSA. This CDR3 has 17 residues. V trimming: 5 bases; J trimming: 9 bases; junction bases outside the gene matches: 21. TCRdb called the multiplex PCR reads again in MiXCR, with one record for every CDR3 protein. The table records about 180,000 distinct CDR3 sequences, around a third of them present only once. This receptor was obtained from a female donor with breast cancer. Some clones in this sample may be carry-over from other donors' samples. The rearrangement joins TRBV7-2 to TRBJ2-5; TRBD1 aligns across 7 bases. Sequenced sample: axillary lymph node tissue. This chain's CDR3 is CASSRGTGASQGEPQYF. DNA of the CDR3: TGTGCCAGCAGCAGGGGAACCGGGGCGTCCCAGGGGGAGCCCCAGTACTTC.